This TCR beta chain was profiled in a study of blood T cell repertoires in COVID-19 (dated by TCRdb to the early 2020s). Concerning the study at large: Collaborator samples came from the United States, Italy and Spain and covered acute and convalescent phases of COVID-19. The prospective study material was composed of cDNA or gDNA derived from T cells, B-cell-depleted T cells, or PBMCs. Deeply sampled blood TCRbeta repertoires from subjects exposed to, actively infected with, or recovered from COVID-19 were included in the dataset. The repertoires were made available in a free public database intended to serve as a resource for research on the immune response to SARS-CoV-2. The samples were drawn from the first 160 participants of the ongoing ImmuneRACE study and from 950 to 1,500 subjects provided by 6 global collaborators. Nearly every sample came with metadata listing a de-identified subject ID, COVID-19 status, age in years and sex. HLA class I and class II types, where available, came from metadata supplied by the sample provider rather than from assay-based typing.

CDR1 SEHNR and CDR2 FQNEAQ are derived from the germline V gene (reference sequence). The CDR3 covers 13 residues, taking in both the cysteine and the phenylalanine. Left in the record is the CDR3 DNA by itself, 39 bases read in frame from the first base. The junction carries 7 bases between V and J, which are trimmed by 4 bases and 0 bases respectively. Collaborating institutions collected whole blood in K2EDTA tubes following their own protocols. For TCRbeta analysis, collaborators shipped samples in one of three forms: frozen whole blood, isolated PBMCs, or DNA extracted from either of those sample types. A remark on this clone: It has no known antigen specificity. No base-level quality is on record; no much larger clone is a single base apart.

TCRbeta CDR3 regions were amplified from genomic DNA by means of the immunoSEQ Assay, a bias-controlled multiplex PCR. In the original analysis: Within the assay, amplification of reference gene primers was used to estimate how many nucleated cells each sample contained. To quantify the absolute abundance of each unique TCRbeta CDR3 rearrangement, sequence reads were collapsed and filtered. For each sample, productive Simpson clonality was calculated by taking the square root of Simpson's diversity index across productive rearrangements. The table comes from immuneACCESS by way of TCRdb, which keeps in-frame sequences with V and J called. Part of the clones is missing from these tables; in studies checked, under half for an unresolved V gene and the rest for unknown reasons. For V, J and clone size, that table is used; D and trimming come from the DNA. The sample has approximately 110,000 clones on record, around 84% of them singletons. Roughly 1.5% of the sample belongs to the ten largest clones.

Study-level results and caveats: The amount of clinical and demographic metadata varied by source and participant and was provided uncurated.

Sequencing was carried out using peripheral blood. This TCR was sampled from a man in his forties or fifties with acute or convalescent COVID-19. The chain is made from TRBV7-9 and TRBJ2-7, with no confident D gene call. The bases read TGTGCCAGCAGCTCTCTAGACTCCTACGAGCAGTACTTC. This translates into CASSSLDSYEQYF. Joined to the reference TRBV7-9 and TRBJ2-7 proteins, this CDR3 gives the full variable domain: DTGVSQNPRHKITKRGQNVTFRCDPISEHNRLYWYRQTLGQGPEFLTYFQNEAQLEKSRLLSDRFSAERPKGSFSTLEIQRTEQGDSAMYLCASSSLDSYEQYFGPGTRLTVT.